A single sample is the source of the 11 T cell receptor beta chains below, sequenced in a study of T cell changes during pregnancy in multiple sclerosis. Libraries were prepared by immunoSEQ multiplex PCR; TCRdb keeps only in-frame clonotypes and omits some of them. The sample lists 14,000 to 15,000 clones; approximately 86% were seen once. Sequencing was performed on CD8+ T cells from peripheral blood mononuclear cells, taken in the first trimester of pregnancy. The receptors shown here come from a female donor with multiple sclerosis, enrolled in a pregnancy study.

The chain has TRBV7-8 and TRBJ2-1, with D tentatively TRBD2 (5 bases). Looked up from germline, CDR1 is SGHVS and CDR2 is FQNEAQ. CDR3 size: 13 residues. Trimming left V 1 base short and J 6 bases short, with 7 bases between. The CDR3 loop reads CASSLGGINEQFF. For the CDR3, the DNA is TGTGCCAGCAGCTTAGGAGGGATCAATGAGCAGTTCTTC.

The gene calls are TRBV27 and TRBJ2-3; 7 bases map to TRBD2. Germline V gene sequence: CDR1 MNHEY, CDR2 SMNVEV (reference sequence). The CDR3 is made up of 16 amino acids. Trimming at V came to 5 bases and at J to 2 bases, leaving 10 bases not matched to a gene. The chain's CDR3 is CASSVTTTSFTDTQYF. The CDR3 bases are TGTGCCAGCAGTGTAACTACGACTAGCTTCACAGATACGCAGTATTTT.

The rearrangement joins TRBV9 to TRBJ2-1; 12 bases align to TRBD2. CDR3 length equals 16 residues. Germline lookup yields CDR1 SGDLS and CDR2 YYNGEE. V dropped 3 bases and J dropped 4; count of bases not matched to a gene: 5. The CDR3 DNA reads as TGTGCCAGCAGCGGGGGACTAGCGGGTTATTACAATGAGCAGTTCTTC. Translated, it gives CASSGGLAGYYNEQFF.

The rearrangement joins TRBV7-8 to TRBJ2-3; 10 bases agree with TRBD2. V gave up 3 bases and J gave up 4 bases; unmatched junction bases: 10. CDR1 is SGHVS and CDR2 is FQNEAQ in the germline V gene. The CDR3 length is 17 residues. CDR3 in amino acids: CASSFRAGGGGADTQYF. The CDR3 coding sequence is TGTGCCAGCAGCTTTAGAGCGGGAGGGGGAGGCGCAGATACGCAGTATTTT. Full variable domain (rest looked up from reference TRBV7-8 and TRBJ2-3): GAGVSQSPRYKVAKRGQDVALRCDPISGHVSLFWYQQALGQGPEFLTYFQNEAQLDKSGLPSDRFFAERPEGSVSTLKIQRTQQEDSAVYLCASSFRAGGGGADTQYFGPGTRLTVL.

The V and J genes are TRBV2 and TRBJ2-2; weak D call: TRBD1 (6 bases). The CDR3 covers 14 residues. V shed 6 bases and J shed 1 base, with 9 bases lying between them. Per the germline V gene, CDR1 is SNHLY and CDR2 is FYNNEI. In DNA, the CDR3 is TGTGCCAGCAGGGGCAGGGGGAACACCGGGGAGCTGTTTTTT. It translates to CASRGRGNTGELFF.

The chain couples TRBV9 to TRBJ1-1, with D uncertain. The CDR3 has 14 residues. Germline V lookup: CDR1 SGDLS, CDR2 YYNGEE. Trimming pared 0 bases from V and 3 bases from J, leaving 9 bases between. The CDR3 bases are TGTGCCAGCAGCGTAGGAGGCCCTGACACTGAAGCTTTCTTT. Its translation: CASSVGGPDTEAFF.

V is TRBV6-1 and J is TRBJ2-7; D remains ambiguous. Trimming removed 2 bases at V and 3 bases at J, with 8 bases between. The CDR3 has 13 amino acids. CDR1 is MNHNS, CDR2 SASEGT, per germline. CDR3 nucleotide sequence: TGTGCCAGCAGTGAATTACCAGTCTACGAGCAGTACTTC. It specifies CASSELPVYEQYF.

The rearrangement links TRBV7-6 to TRBJ2-3, with TRBD2 as a possible D gene (6 bases). This CDR3 has 13 amino acids. In germline, CDR1 is SGHVS, CDR2 FNYEAQ. V lost 5 bases to trimming and J lost 3 bases, with 9 bases between them. In nucleotides, the CDR3 is TGTGCCAGCAGCCCAGGGAGGACAGATACGCAGTATTTT. The encoded protein is CASSPGRTDTQYF.

The CDR3 is CASRPGDTEAFF. Here the CDR3 DNA reads TGTGCCAGCAGACCGGGGGACACTGAAGCTTTCTTT. The chain uses TRBV7-9 and TRBJ1-1; possibly TRBD1 for D (5 bases). CDR1 is SEHNR, CDR2 FQNEAQ, per germline (reference sequence). The CDR3 is 12 amino acids. Between the trimmed V and J ends, which lost 6 bases and 3 bases, there was a span of 8 bases.

The chain couples TRBV7-8 to TRBJ2-7; a possible D gene is TRBD2 (6 bases). The V end was cut by 5 bases, the J end by 7 bases, with 18 bases between. The CDR3 runs 14 residues. Germline V lookup: CDR1 SGHVS, CDR2 FQNEAQ. CDR3 loop: CASSLSGRGREQYF. CDR3 DNA: TGTGCCAGCAGCCTTAGTGGCCGAGGGAGGGAGCAGTACTTC.

This chain connects TRBV4-1 to TRBJ2-1, with D tentatively TRBD2 (6 bases). The CDR3 loop spans 15 amino acids. Germline V CDR1 and CDR2: MGHRA, YSYEKL. The V and J ends lost 0 bases and 4 bases respectively, with 10 bases between them. The CDR3 sequence is CASSQDGGLYNEQFF. CDR3 nucleotides: TGCGCCAGCAGCCAAGACGGGGGTTTGTACAATGAGCAGTTCTTC.